These 28 T cell receptor beta chains came from one sample sequenced in a study of shared clonotypes between healthy human individuals. This table comes from immunoSEQ multiplex PCR, and its TCRdb copy is limited to in-frame clones, with some not included. The sample has roughly 490,000 clones; 70% to 80% are singletons. The sequencing sample was made of PBMCs. The receptors shown here come from a woman between 40 and 50 years old in good health. Some clones in this sample may be carry-over from other donors' samples.

The rearrangement links TRBV5-1 to TRBJ2-5; possibly TRBD1 for D (5 bases). The J call may not be correct, given that the DNA end is closer to TRBJ2-7. Germline values: CDR1 SGHRS, CDR2 YFSETQ. The CDR3 contains 15 residues. The DNA of the CDR3 is TGCGCCAGCAGCTTGGAGGGGCCAGGGATCTACGAGCAGTACTTC. The encoded protein is CASSLEGPGIYEQYF.

The chain links TRBV11-3 to TRBJ2-7; maybe TRBD2 (6 bases). This CDR3 is built from 17 residues. V lost 5 bases and J 3 bases, leaving 23 bases between the germline ends. Germline CDR1 is SGHNT and CDR2 is YENEEA. The DNA of the CDR3 is TGTGCCAGCAGCCGTATTACCTTTACGCGGGACTTCTACGAGCAGTACTTC. Translation gives CASSRITFTRDFYEQYF.

The rearrangement uses TRBV30 and TRBJ2-5; 12 bases agree with TRBD2. Germline CDR1 GTSNPN, CDR2 SVGIG (reference sequence). V shed 0 bases and J 4 bases; nucleotides not matched to a gene: 6. The CDR3 is 16 amino acids. The CDR3 coding sequence is TGTGCCTGGAGTGTACTGGCTAGCGGGAGGGTAGAGACCCAGTACTTC. Its translation: CAWSVLASGRVETQYF.

On this clone itself: This may be a read error, as it is one base from a much larger clone. Distinct nucleotide sequences in the sample also encode this CDR3. The V call is TRBV27, the J call TRBJ1-5; the D is unclear. CDR3 size: 13 residues. The germline gives CDR1 MNHEY, CDR2 SMNVEV (reference sequence). In DNA form, the CDR3 reads TGTGCCAGCAGTTTAGTTAGGGATCAGCCCCAGCACTTT. This gives the protein CASSLVRDQPQHF.

This clone was counted a few times. The CDR3 loop is CASSRTGGGDTQYF. The CDR3 nucleotides read TGTGCCAGCAGCCGGACAGGGGGTGGGGATACGCAGTATTTT. The V and J genes are TRBV11-3 and TRBJ2-3, with 10 nucleotides matching TRBD1. V lost 5 bases to trimming and J lost 6 bases; unmatched junction nucleotides: 5. The CDR3 runs 14 residues. Per the germline V gene, CDR1 is SGHNT and CDR2 is YENEEA.

This chain joins TRBV5-1 and TRBJ2-5; D is unclear. Deletions cut 0 bases from V and 4 bases from J, with 16 bases between. Germline V gene lookup returns CDR1 SGHRS and CDR2 YFSETQ. This CDR3 spans 16 amino acids. In DNA form, the CDR3 reads TGCGCCAGCAGCTTGGAAGGTAGCCGCTGGGTAGAGACCCAGTACTTC. Amino acid sequence: CASSLEGSRWVETQYF.

V gene TRBV11-2 combines with J gene TRBJ2-2; 9 positions agree with TRBD1. The CDR3 loop spans 15 amino acids. Trimming at V came to 5 bases and at J to 4 bases, leaving 5 bases not matched to a gene. Germline V gene lookup returns CDR1 SGHAT and CDR2 FQNNGV. The chain's CDR3 is CASSLRDRVTGELFF. The CDR3 DNA reads as TGTGCCAGCAGCCTGAGGGACAGGGTCACCGGGGAGCTGTTTTTT. Drawing the rest from reference TRBV11-2 and TRBJ2-2, the complete variable domain is EAGVAQSPRYKIIEKRQSVAFWCNPISGHATLYWYQQILGQGPKLLIQFQNNGVVDDSQLPKDRFSAERLKGVDSTLKIQPAKLEDSAVYLCASSLRDRVTGELFFGEGSRLTVL.

The rearrangement joins TRBV5-1 to TRBJ1-4, with D tentatively TRBD1 (5 bases). The CDR3 covers 14 residues. V was trimmed by 5 bases and J by 7 bases, leaving 15 bases between them. The V gene's germline CDR1 is SGHRS and CDR2 YFSETQ. The CDR3 here is CASRTQVGGEKLFF. The CDR3, as DNA: TGCGCCAGCAGGACCCAGGTCGGGGGTGAAAAACTGTTTTTT.

This sequence joins TRBV7-6 and TRBJ2-1, with D perhaps TRBD2 (6 bases). This CDR3 spans 14 amino acids. V lost 6 bases and J lost 8, with 17 bases in between. CDR1 and CDR2 (germline): SGHVS, FNYEAQ. The CDR3 region has the DNA TGTGCCAGCAGTATGGGCGGGATGACTGATGAGCAGTTCTTC. This gives the protein CASSMGGMTDEQFF.

V gene TRBV30 combines with J gene TRBJ1-1, with D unclear. CDR3 length: 12 residues. Trimming stripped 2 bases from V and 5 bases from J, with 9 bases between. The germline gives CDR1 GTSNPN, CDR2 SVGIG (reference sequence). The CDR3 nucleotides are TGTGCCTGGAGTCCCCCAGCGACTGAAGCTTTCTTT. Protein sequence: CAWSPPATEAFF. Variable domain in full (rest from reference TRBV30 and TRBJ1-1): SQTIHQWPATLVQPVGSPLSLECTVEGTSNPNLYWYRQAAGRGLQLLFYSVGIGQISSEVPQNLSASRPQDRQFILSSKKLLLSDSGFYLCAWSPPATEAFFGQGTRLTVV.

The V gene is TRBV27, the J gene TRBJ2-3; 11 bases line up with TRBD2. V was pared by 6 bases and J by 2 bases, with 7 bases of the junction left unmatched. Germline values: CDR1 MNHEY, CDR2 SMNVEV (reference sequence). This CDR3 has 16 amino acids. DNA of the CDR3: TGTGCCAGCAGGCACCTAGCGGGAGGTCTCACAGATACGCAGTATTTT. It yields the protein CASRHLAGGLTDTQYF.

The rearrangement uses TRBV11-2 and TRBJ2-7, with no clear D. CDR3 length equals 14 residues. The germline CDR1 and CDR2 sequences are SGHAT and FQNNGV. Trimming removed 3 bases at V and 3 bases at J, with 12 bases between. Here the CDR3 reads CASSFERDLYEQYF. CDR3 coding DNA: TGTGCCAGCAGCTTCGAGCGAGACCTCTACGAGCAGTACTTC.

This clone was counted a single time. The chain combines TRBV9 with TRBJ2-2; 12 positions agree with TRBD2. The CDR3 has 16 amino acids. The germline CDR1 and CDR2 sequences are SGDLS and YYNGEE. With 1 base clipped from V and 5 bases from J, the junction kept 3 bases outside the gene matches. The CDR3 DNA reads TGTGCCAGCAGCGTACTAGCGGGAGGGGTGACCGGGGAGCTGTTTTTT. Amino acids: CASSVLAGGVTGELFF.

In DNA, the CDR3 is TGCGCCAGCAGCCCTAGGACCGGAGGGGCAGAGACCCAGTACTTC. It encodes CASSPRTGGAETQYF. V and J are TRBV5-1 and TRBJ2-5; weak D call: TRBD2 (6 bases). This CDR3 is 15 amino acids long. Trimming took off 4 bases at V and 4 bases at J, with 17 bases between the two ends. CDR1 is SGHRS, CDR2 YFSETQ, per germline. The full variable domain, with the rest looked up from reference TRBV5-1 and TRBJ2-5, is KAGVTQTPRYLIKTRGQQVTLSCSPISGHRSVSWYQQTPGQGLQFLFEYFSETQRNKGNFPGRFSGRQFSNSRSEMNVSTLELGDSALYLCASSPRTGGAETQYFGPGTRLLVL.

The chain carries TRBV20-1 and TRBJ1-2; no firm D call. The V and J ends lost 7 bases and 8 bases respectively, with 14 bases between them. The CDR3 extends over 11 amino acids. CDR1 and CDR2 from the germline V gene are DFQATT and SNEGSKA (reference sequence). DNA of the CDR3: TGCAGTGACACTCTGGACCACGGCTACACCTTC. Translation gives CSDTLDHGYTF.

This clone was counted a few times. Other DNA sequences in this sample translate to the same CDR3. The chain joins TRBV28 to TRBJ2-6, with D maybe TRBD1 (8 bases). The germline gives CDR1 MDHEN, CDR2 SYDVKM. The CDR3 consists of 16 residues. Trimming pared 10 bases from V and 0 bases from J, leaving 16 bases between. The CDR3 DNA sequence: TGTGCCACCTCACAGGGGGGGATCTCTGGGGCCAACGTCCTGACTTTC. Translated: CATSQGGISGANVLTF.

The chain has TRBV2 and TRBJ2-2; D is unresolved. Germline loops: CDR1 SNHLY, CDR2 FYNNEI. The CDR3 has 14 amino acids. V shed 6 bases and J shed 5 bases, with 13 bases lying between them. CDR3 sequence: CASRGYQETGELFF. CDR3 coding DNA: TGTGCCAGCAGGGGGTATCAGGAAACCGGGGAGCTGTTTTTT.

The chain recombines TRBV18 with TRBJ2-3, with D possibly matching TRBD2 (6 bases). This CDR3 has 14 residues. V lost 6 bases and J lost 6, with 16 bases in between. Germline lookup yields CDR1 KGHSH and CDR2 LQKENI. CDR3 in amino acids: CASSMETSGDTQYF. The CDR3 DNA reads as TGTGCCAGCTCGATGGAGACTAGTGGCGATACGCAGTATTTT.

This chain links TRBV30 with TRBJ1-4; 10 positions match TRBD1. Germline lookup yields CDR1 GTSNPN and CDR2 SVGIG (reference sequence). V dropped 0 bases and J dropped 8; count of bases not matched to a gene: 9. The CDR3 is 16 amino acids. In nucleotides, the CDR3 is TGTGCCTGGAGTGTCCCCGCCGGGACAGGGGTAGAAAAACTGTTTTTT. Translation: CAWSVPAGTGVEKLFF.

The chain is built from TRBV5-1 and TRBJ2-3, with 8 bases matching TRBD2. V was clipped by 0 bases and J by 0 bases; unmatched bases: 3. The CDR3 consists of 16 residues. Germline V lookup: CDR1 SGHRS, CDR2 YFSETQ. The CDR3 reads CASSLVSSGSTDTQYF. The CDR3 DNA reads as TGCGCCAGCAGCTTGGTCTCTAGCGGGAGCACAGATACGCAGTATTTT.

The chain recombines TRBV11-2 with TRBJ1-5; D remains unclear. Germline V lookup: CDR1 SGHAT, CDR2 FQNNGV. V lost 1 base and J 7 bases, leaving 8 bases between the germline ends. CDR3 length: 13 residues. The CDR3 loop reads CASSLGDQQPQHF. The CDR3 region has the DNA TGTGCCAGCAGCTTAGGAGATCAGCAGCCCCAGCATTTT. Using reference TRBV11-2 and TRBJ1-5 for the parts outside the CDR3, the full variable domain is EAGVAQSPRYKIIEKRQSVAFWCNPISGHATLYWYQQILGQGPKLLIQFQNNGVVDDSQLPKDRFSAERLKGVDSTLKIQPAKLEDSAVYLCASSLGDQQPQHFGDGTRLSIL.

The chain couples TRBV11-3 to TRBJ2-3, with D maybe TRBD2 (6 bases). CDR3 length equals 15 residues. Trimming took off 5 bases at V and 0 bases at J, with 12 bases between the two ends. The germline gives CDR1 SGHNT, CDR2 YENEEA. In nucleotides, the CDR3 is TGTGCCAGCAGCCAGCGGACTACAAGCACAGATACGCAGTATTTT. Its translation: CASSQRTTSTDTQYF.

The chain joins TRBV30 to TRBJ2-7; tentatively, D is TRBD1 (6 bases). The V end lost 1 base, the J end lost 6 bases, and 13 bases lay between the germline ends. The CDR3 extends over 13 amino acids. Germline V gene lookup returns CDR1 GTSNPN and CDR2 SVGIG (reference sequence). CDR3 sequence: CAWSDRARREQYF. The CDR3 DNA is TGTGCCTGGAGTGACAGGGCCAGGCGCGAGCAGTACTTC. Filled out from reference TRBV30 and TRBJ2-7, the complete variable domain reads SQTIHQWPATLVQPVGSPLSLECTVEGTSNPNLYWYRQAAGRGLQLLFYSVGIGQISSEVPQNLSASRPQDRQFILSSKKLLLSDSGFYLCAWSDRARREQYFGPGTRLTVT.

V usage is TRBV5-4 and J usage is TRBJ2-7; no reliable D call. The CDR3 totals 15 residues. V gave up 0 bases and J gave up 0 bases, with 10 bases separating them. The germline gives CDR1 SGHNT, CDR2 YYREEE (reference sequence). The CDR3 protein is CASSLGQAHSYEQYF. The CDR3 region has the DNA TGTGCCAGCAGCTTGGGCCAGGCACACTCCTACGAGCAGTACTTC.

The V call is TRBV5-1, the J call TRBJ2-3; the D gene is possibly TRBD1 (5 bases). Trimming removed 4 bases from V and 2 bases from J, with 14 bases in between. From germline, CDR1 is SGHRS and CDR2 YFSETQ. CDR3 length: 15 residues. The CDR3 sequence is CASSIDRGSTDTQYF. The CDR3 DNA sequence: TGCGCCAGCAGCATAGACAGAGGTTCCACAGATACGCAGTATTTT.

This clone was detected a few times. The V and J genes are TRBV11-2 and TRBJ1-1; TRBD1 might be the D (5 bases). The CDR3 has 13 residues. CDR1 SGHAT and CDR2 FQNNGV come from the germline V gene. V gave up 5 bases and J gave up 0 bases, with 7 bases separating them. CDR3 protein: CASSKQVNTEAFF. The CDR3 DNA reads as TGTGCCAGCAGCAAACAGGTGAACACTGAAGCTTTCTTT.

This clone was seen once. This chain uses TRBV5-1 with TRBJ2-2; D may match TRBD1 or TRBD2 (5 bases each). Germline V lookup: CDR1 SGHRS, CDR2 YFSETQ. V lost 4 bases and J lost 1, with 11 bases in between. The CDR3 sequence is 15 residues long. The CDR3 region is CASSLRDVNTGELFF. As DNA, the CDR3 is TGCGCCAGCAGCCTCCGGGACGTGAACACCGGGGAGCTGTTTTTT.

V usage is TRBV19 and J usage is TRBJ2-7; perhaps D is TRBD1 or TRBD2 (5 bases each). Germline lookup yields CDR1 LNHDA and CDR2 SQIVND (reference sequence). CDR3 length equals 14 residues. The V end lost 1 base, the J end lost 2 bases, and 9 bases lay between the germline ends. CDR3 sequence: CASSIAGQTYEQYF. CDR3 in DNA: TGTGCCAGTAGTATAGCGGGGCAGACCTACGAGCAGTACTTC.